The 13 T cell receptor beta chains below were found in one sample sequenced in a study of cytomegalovirus exposure and HLA in healthy donors. PCR used 60 Vbeta primers and 13 Jbeta primers. Assay: immunoSEQ multiplex PCR; the TCRdb copy retains only in-frame clones and omits some. There are roughly 120,000 clones in the sample; 75% to 85% occur only once, and roughly 3.5% lies in the top ten. The source material was PBMCs. The receptors come from a male donor in good health and CMV-seronegative.

This clone is a singleton in its sample. J is TRBJ1-5 and V is TRBV7-2; D possibly corresponds to TRBD1 (6 bases). Germline V gives CDR1 SGHTA, CDR2 FQGNSA. Trimming removed 2 bases from V and 2 bases from J, with 10 bases in between. CDR3 length: 15 amino acids. Here the CDR3 reads CASSLRPGGNQPQHF. The CDR3 nucleotides read TGTGCCAGCAGCTTACGCCCAGGGGGCAATCAGCCCCAGCATTTT.

The chain links TRBV5-1 to TRBJ2-7; the D gene is possibly TRBD1 (6 bases). Per germline, CDR1 SGHRS and CDR2 YFSETQ. This CDR3 is 16 amino acids long. The V and J ends lost 4 bases and 2 bases respectively, with 19 bases between them. The CDR3 region is CASSHSPDRSTYEQYF. For the CDR3, the DNA is TGCGCCAGCAGCCATTCACCTGACAGGTCCACCTACGAGCAGTACTTC.

V and J are TRBV7-2 and TRBJ2-3; no clear D. Deletions cut 5 bases from V and 5 bases from J, with 11 bases between. The CDR3 contains 13 residues. Germline V gene data show CDR1 as SGHTA and CDR2 as FQGNSA. The CDR3 DNA follows: TGTGCCAGCAGCCCAGCGCCCGGAGATACGCAGTATTTT. Amino acid sequence: CASSPAPGDTQYF.

CDR3: CASSSDRGRSYEQYF. The CDR3 nucleotides read TGTGCCAGCAGCTCGGACAGGGGTAGGTCCTACGAGCAGTACTTC. The rearrangement links TRBV7-8 to TRBJ2-7; TRBD1 matches 9 bases. This CDR3 spans 15 amino acids. V trimming: 4 bases; J trimming: 1 base; junction bases outside the gene matches: 5. Germline values: CDR1 SGHVS, CDR2 FQNEAQ.

CDR3 residues: CSVGRDRGTDTQYF. CDR3 coding DNA: TGCAGCGTTGGCAGGGACAGGGGCACAGATACGCAGTATTTT. The J gene is TRBJ2-3, the V gene TRBV29-1; 9 nucleotides match TRBD1. CDR3 length: 14 amino acids. The junction had 3 bases not matched to a gene; V was cut back by 4 bases and J by 1 base. Germline V gives CDR1 SQVTM, CDR2 ANQGSEA.

The chain links TRBV7-2 to TRBJ2-7, with 10 bases identical to TRBD1. V gave up 5 bases and J gave up 4 bases; unmatched junction bases: 8. The CDR3 has 15 amino acids. Germline V gene lookup returns CDR1 SGHTA and CDR2 FQGNSA. The CDR3 here is CASSPQTGGGYEQYF. DNA of the CDR3: TGTGCCAGCAGCCCACAGACAGGGGGCGGATACGAGCAGTACTTC.

This chain connects TRBV5-6 to TRBJ1-5; the match to TRBD1 covers 8 bases. Per germline, CDR1 SGHDT and CDR2 YYEEEE. The CDR3 totals 14 residues. J lost 5 bases, V lost 3 bases, and 4 bases had no gene match. The CDR3 region is CASSSDRGDQPQHF. The CDR3 coding sequence is TGTGCCAGCAGCTCCGACAGGGGAGATCAGCCCCAGCATTTT.

This chain links TRBV15 with TRBJ1-1; D is possibly TRBD1 (6 bases). This CDR3 contains 16 residues. Trimming left V 0 bases short and J 0 bases short, with 11 bases between. Germline CDR1 LNHNV, CDR2 YYDKDF (reference sequence). CDR3: CATSRDRGGMNTEAFF. The CDR3 bases are TGTGCCACCAGCAGAGATCGTGGGGGCATGAACACTGAAGCTTTCTTT.

V gene TRBV7-9 combines with J gene TRBJ2-7, with TRBD2 matching 7 bases. Germline CDR1 reads SEHNR; CDR2 reads FQNEAQ (reference sequence). The CDR3 is made up of 15 amino acids. V shed 5 bases, J shed 3 bases, and the junction held 10 bases outside the gene matches. The CDR3 DNA is TGTGCCAGCAGCGCATCGGGGGGAGACTACTACGAGCAGTACTTC. Translation: CASSASGGDYYEQYF.

The genes are TRBV6-5 and TRBJ2-2; D is perhaps TRBD2 (5 bases). CDR1 is MNHEY, CDR2 SVGAGI, per germline. V lost 0 bases, J lost 4 bases, and 6 bases lay in between. The CDR3 is 14 residues long. The CDR3 spells CASSYSEGTGELFF. CDR3 sequence (DNA): TGTGCCAGCAGTTACTCTGAGGGCACCGGGGAGCTGTTTTTT.

V and J are TRBV7-9 and TRBJ2-1, with TRBD2 matching over 11 bases. CDR1 is SEHNR and CDR2 is FQNEAQ in the germline V gene (reference sequence). The CDR3 spans 16 residues. With V trimmed by 6 bases and J by 0 bases, 4 bases remained unmatched. CDR3 in amino acids: CASRSGLAVSYNEQFF. The DNA of the CDR3 is TGTGCCAGCAGATCGGGACTAGCGGTCTCCTACAATGAGCAGTTCTTC.

This clone was observed once. The V gene is TRBV30, the J gene TRBJ1-3; D ambiguous. Germline V gives CDR1 GTSNPN, CDR2 SVGIG (reference sequence). The germline V and J ends were trimmed by 3 bases and 0 bases, with 12 bases remaining between them. The CDR3 is 15 amino acids. The CDR3 reads CAWRVGAFSGNTIYF. Written as DNA, the CDR3 is TGTGCCTGGAGGGTCGGAGCATTCTCTGGAAACACCATATATTTT.

In nucleotides, the CDR3 is TGTGCCAGCAGAGGTAGCGGCTACAATGAGCAGTTCTTC. Translating gives CASRGSGYNEQFF. This chain connects TRBV6-5 to TRBJ2-1; TRBD2 might be the D (6 bases). Deletions cut 6 bases from V and 3 bases from J, with 9 bases between. Germline lookup yields CDR1 MNHEY and CDR2 SVGAGI. The CDR3 runs 13 residues.